This is a list of T cell receptor beta chains from one sample in a study of cytomegalovirus exposure and HLA in healthy donors. TCRdb's table, derived via immunoSEQ multiplex PCR, lists solely in-frame clones and lacks some. Of some 320,000 clones in the sample, around 87% were seen once. The sequenced sample was PBMCs. The source of these receptors is a woman aged 25 to 39 in good health and CMV-seropositive. Each CDR3 is given with its conserved first and last residue. The D gene is left open where the match is weak. Size is stated for part of the rows, as once, few or many counts, or as a class when the clone is expanded.

size,J,D,V,CDR3,DNA
.,TRBJ2-2,TRBD1,TRBV19,CASRRRGTGDTGELFF,TGTGCCAGTAGGCGTAGGGGGACAGGAGACACCGGGGAGCTGTTTTTT
.,TRBJ1-3,.,TRBV19,CASSISSGSGNTIYF,TGTGCCAGTAGTATTTCGTCAGGCTCTGGAAACACCATATATTTT
.,TRBJ2-1,TRBD2,TRBV6-4,CASSDSPSRTSYNEQFF,TGTGCCAGCAGTGACTCCCCCTCGAGGACTAGCTACAATGAGCAGTTCTTC
.,TRBJ1-2,.,TRBV5-1,CASSLEARDYGYTF,TGCGCCAGCAGCTTGGAAGCCAGGGACTATGGCTACACCTTC
few,TRBJ1-6,TRBD1,TRBV27,CASSFRQGGSPLHF,TGTGCCAGCAGTTTTCGACAGGGGGGTTCACCCCTCCACTTT
.,TRBJ2-5,TRBD2,TRBV29-1,CSGRTSGGIQETQYF,TGCAGCGGACGGACTAGCGGGGGTATACAAGAGACCCAGTACTTC
.,TRBJ1-3,.,TRBV20-1,CSASGGNTIYF,TGCAGTGCCTCGGGTGGAAACACCATATATTTT
once,TRBJ2-5,.,TRBV25-1,CASSEPGIEETQYF,TGTGCCAGCAGTGAACCTGGGATTGAAGAGACCCAGTACTTC
once,TRBJ2-7,.,TRBV23-1,CASSPTRPGPPYPITYEQYF,TGCGCCAGCAGTCCCACAAGGCCGGGACCACCTTACCCAATAACCTACGAGCAGTACTTC
.,TRBJ1-1,.,TRBV9,CASSVVSAGEAFF,TGTGCCAGCAGCGTAGTGTCAGCGGGTGAAGCTTTCTTT
.,TRBJ2-7,.,TRBV5-4,CASSLNAGYEQYF,TGTGCCAGCAGCTTGAATGCGGGCTACGAGCAGTACTTC
.,TRBJ2-1,TRBD1,TRBV2,CASRHLTGISSYNEQFF,TGTGCCAGCAGGCATTTGACAGGGATTAGCTCCTACAATGAGCAGTTCTTC
.,TRBJ2-3,.,TRBV28,CASSLGPTDTQYF,TGTGCCAGCAGTTTGGGGCCCACAGATACGCAGTATTTT
.,TRBJ2-1,TRBD2,TRBV18,CASSPGSRTSNYNEQFF,TGTGCCAGCTCACCGGGGAGTCGGACTAGCAATTACAATGAGCAGTTCTTC
.,TRBJ1-5,TRBD1,TRBV18,CASSPGQGAFNQPQHF,TGTGCCAGCTCACCGGGACAGGGGGCCTTCAATCAGCCCCAGCATTTT
.,TRBJ2-1,.,TRBV5-1,CASSFESRTYNEQFF,TGCGCCAGCAGCTTTGAGAGCAGGACCTACAATGAGCAGTTCTTC
.,TRBJ2-1,TRBD2,TRBV27,CASSPPLGLARNNEQFF,TGTGCCAGCAGTCCCCCCCTGGGACTAGCGAGGAACAATGAGCAGTTCTTC
.,TRBJ2-7,.,TRBV7-3,CASSPDPVVNEQYF,TGTGCCAGCAGCCCGGACCCCGTAGTTAACGAGCAGTACTTC
.,TRBJ1-2,TRBD1,TRBV28,CASSGGDRVESLYGYTF,TGTGCCAGCAGTGGAGGGGACAGGGTAGAAAGTCTCTATGGCTACACCTTC
.,TRBJ2-5,TRBD1,TRBV27,CASTETGGEETQYF,TGTGCCAGCACAGAGACAGGGGGCGAAGAGACCCAGTACTTC
.,TRBJ1-6,.,TRBV7-2,CASSLGDSQNSPLHF,TGTGCCAGCAGCTTAGGCGACAGCCAGAATTCACCCCTCCACTTT
.,TRBJ2-7,.,TRBV27,CASSLGGRGEQYF,TGTGCCAGCAGTTTAGGGGGTCGCGGCGAGCAGTACTTC
.,TRBJ2-5,TRBD2,TRBV28,CASTDPTGTSGSGAKSQTQYF,TGTGCCAGCACCGATCCCACCGGGACTAGCGGGAGTGGGGCCAAGTCGCAGACCCAGTACTTC